This T cell receptor (beta chain) came from a study of cytomegalovirus exposure and HLA in healthy donors (dated by TCRdb to the late 2010s). Describing the broader study: In an earlier analysis of approximately 640 of the donors, about 270 Gb of sequence data and some 100 million unique TCR beta sequences from about 190 million T cells were reported. Every repertoire in the discovery cohort had been generated on one and the same sequencing platform. Roughly 5 DR-DQ haplotypes were handled as single units for association and clustering, since linkage in the cohort was strong. HLA typing covered class I and class II loci at four-digit resolution. Among roughly 400 genotyped donors of the cohort, an average of roughly 230,000 unique TCR beta nucleotide sequences was sequenced per donor, of which 15% to 20% were non-productive. The study aimed to test whether cataloging public T cell receptors could reveal signatures of past pathogen exposure. To decide whether each TCR beta V gene segment behaved as functional or pseudogenic, an earlier analysis of 587 of the donors relied on high-throughput TCR beta sequencing. The study combined high-throughput TCR immunosequencing, statistical association of individual TCRs with disease status, and machine learning to predict cytomegalovirus infection status. An early release that covered 500 to 800 HLA-typed donors contained about 290 gigabases of sequencing data and tens of millions of unique TCR sequences. Alongside the repertoire data, information on donor age, sex, ethnicity and CMV serostatus was compiled. Of the approximately 400 genotyped donors, approximately 83% fell in the genetic ancestry cluster associated with self-reported Caucasian donors. The study used immunosequencing to profile the T cell repertoires of 600 to 850 subjects and linked those repertoires to cytomegalovirus serostatus. In addition to the first cohort of approximately 650 subjects, a separate validation cohort of 120 different subjects was used. The later analysis used no new phenotypic data to find candidate immune exposures, relying instead on TCR beta sequences and their occurrence across donors. A later genetic analysis took genome-wide SNP genotypes for about 55% of the 666 donors and used that subset as a discovery cohort. A later analysis re-analyzed previously published TCR beta repertoires from about 600 donors and added high-resolution HLA genotyping to study TCR occurrence patterns. The number of typed donors differed by locus: about 629-630 for A, B, C, DRB1 and DQB1; 500 to 550 for DQA1; roughly 600 for DPA1; and approximately 450 for DPB1.

From the germline V gene, CDR1 is SGHAT and CDR2 is FQNNGV. Counted from cysteine to phenylalanine, this CDR3 has 15 amino acids. Of all the DNA, just the CDR3 is kept, 45 bases in frame from base 1. V and J lose 6 bases and 8 bases, and a span of 20 bases separates them. Libraries were prepared through the immunoSEQ multiplex PCR assay. For the multiplex PCR, a mixture combining 60 forward primers for TCR Vbeta segments and 13 reverse primers for TCR Jbeta segments was used. The CDR3 region of rearranged TCR beta genes was amplified from genomic DNA with a multiplex PCR assay. The Illumina HiSeq System was used to sequence the amplified TCR beta libraries as 87-base-pair reads. In the authors' own workflow: Across the roughly 670 repertoires, a later analysis counted approximately 75 million unique TCR beta chains, roughly 11 million of which were shared by at least two donors. To remove PCR and sequencing errors, raw reads were error-corrected and collapsed into unique sequences using a nearest-neighbor algorithm that merged closely related sequences. To assign V, D and J gene segments, CDR3 sequences were aligned to IMGT reference sequences. For a sequence to be retained, at least a six-nucleotide match to both a V gene segment and a J gene segment was required. Rearrangements were classified as productive when the CDR3 lacked stop codons and remained in frame with V and J, and all other rearrangements were classified as non-productive. Following IMGT convention, CDR3 was defined as the stretch from the second conserved V-encoded cysteine to the conserved J-encoded phenylalanine. Sequences without an unambiguous match to a single V gene segment were excluded from the earlier analysis of approximately 560 of the donors. An earlier analysis of 587 of the donors called V segments functional above 56.7% productive rearrangements and segregating when the between-donor standard deviation exceeded 5%. A statistical classification framework was developed to diagnose cytomegalovirus status using the catalog of TCR beta chain sequences. In a later analysis, V and J genes were assigned by comparing TCR nucleotide sequences against IMGT/GENE-DB human TR gene sequences. Using the TCRdist pipeline, a later analysis assigned CDR3 sequences along with most-parsimonious VDJ recombination scenarios. In a later analysis, every TCR beta chain was defined by the combination of its CDR3 amino acid sequence and its V-gene family, and reads without a unique V-gene family were dropped. In a later analysis, around 650 highly shared, low-generation-probability nucleotide sequences were removed to address suspected cross-contamination and a sequencing artifact. A later analysis calculated a clonal expansion index for each public chain from normalized within-repertoire ranks of inferred template counts. Generation probabilities in a later analysis came from a VDJ recombination model fitted to out-of-frame rearrangements, and those results were checked against IGoR. In a later analysis, hypergeometric tests were used to score TCR-TCR, TCR-HLA and TCR-CMV co-occurrence, with a repertoire-size bias correction applied to TCR pairs. In a later analysis, false discovery rates were estimated by permuting HLA or CMV assignments 20 times. In a later analysis, co-occurring TCRs were grouped with DBSCAN, and TCRdist sequence similarity was added when clustering was performed within HLA-allele-positive subsets. For co-occurrence clustering, repertoires with fewer than 30,000 or more than 120,000 public chains were excluded, along with a handful of repertoires with anomalous nucleotide sharing. The clones in this table, taken by TCRdb from immuneACCESS, are in-frame only. Not every clone is retained; where verified, under half of the shortfall comes from an unresolved V gene, and the cause of the rest is unknown. That table is the source of V, J and clone size, and D and trimming were worked out from the DNA. This sample gives 130,000 or so clones in total; over 75% of them show up just once. 5.3% of the sample is held by the ten biggest clonotypes.

Concerning this clone itself: Its antigen is currently not known. Per-base qualities were not stored, and no clone one base away is much larger.

The study at large found these results: Linkage disequilibrium might explain the correlated functional status among segregating V segments, but an unknown experimental factor could not be ruled out. In a later analysis, most CMV-associated TCR beta chains were found to appear HLA-restricted, with HLA associations seemingly driven largely by CMV exposure. A later analysis reported that several top co-occurrence clusters appeared linked to parvovirus B19, influenza, CMV and Epstein-Barr virus. Roughly uniform sequencing depth across donors was assumed in presence/absence analyses, although this assumption may not hold. The classifier was reported to diagnose cytomegalovirus status with high specificity and sensitivity in both the original and validation cohorts. At a false discovery rate of 0.05, a later analysis linked fewer than 20,000 TCR beta sequences to specific HLA alleles. Because counts were too low, under 20 rarely observed V segments, including chromosome 9 orphons, were left out of the earlier analysis of 587 of the donors. The cohort was sequenced for TCR beta chains only, and without alpha or paired-chain data the features that could be detected were limited. While some public TCRs were present in many individuals, most TCR sequences turned up only very rarely across donors. According to a later genetic analysis, donors in an Asian-associated ancestry cluster had fewer N-insertions in productive TCRs than the approximately 650-donor mean. Assigning TCR associations to individual alleles was difficult when HLA alleles, especially DR and DQ, strongly co-occurred. A further reported finding was that TCR beta sequences accurately predicted the HLA-A and HLA-B alleles for most subjects in the first cohort. Some IMGT-functional V segments, including TRBV6-2 and TRBV6-3, could not be distinguished by the 87-base-pair reads and were therefore excluded. The only immune exposure information available for the cohort was CMV serostatus. In a later analysis, the rate of TCR association differed among HLA loci, with DRB1 alleles having the most associated TCRs and HLA-C alleles having the fewest. In vitro tests confirmed that a few of the cytomegalovirus-associated TCR beta chains recognize cytomegalovirus antigens. A cluster of highly shared sequence variants was judged likely to be a technical artifact of the sequencing pipeline. V-gene and J-gene trimming of TCR beta chains was associated with a missense DCLRE1C variant in a later genetic analysis, and the association was replicated in an independent cohort. In the study, 150 to 200 TCR beta chains were listed as associated with cytomegalovirus. In an earlier analysis of approximately 590 of the donors, most TCR beta V segments appeared in productive rearrangements about 87% or about 30% of the time, broadly matching IMGT annotations. A later analysis found that HLA-associated TCR beta chains were more clonally expanded and had lower generation probabilities than equally common non-associated chains. The authors suggested that the approach could potentially be extended to other disease states and immunological phenotypes. HLA typing was unavailable for some donors at each locus, so association tests used only the typed subset.

The cohort comprised some 730 healthy bone marrow donors. At the time of sampling, every cohort member was nominally healthy, though immune exposures that went unrecorded were likely present. The donor tested CMV seronegative and was one of the 352 seronegative cohort members. A peripheral blood sample was collected from each donor, and TCR beta sequencing was performed on peripheral blood mononuclear cells. Genomic DNA was extracted from the blood cell samples with the Qiagen DNeasy Blood Extraction Kit. The TCR originated in a man under 40 in good health and CMV-seronegative. The V and J genes are TRBV11-2 and TRBJ2-1, with a weak D call of TRBD1 (5 bases match). The sequencing sample was made of PBMCs. Here the CDR3 is given as CASSSGGKGHYEQFF. The nucleotide sequence reads as follows: TGTGCCAGCAGTTCCGGCGGCAAGGGGCACTATGAGCAGTTCTTC.